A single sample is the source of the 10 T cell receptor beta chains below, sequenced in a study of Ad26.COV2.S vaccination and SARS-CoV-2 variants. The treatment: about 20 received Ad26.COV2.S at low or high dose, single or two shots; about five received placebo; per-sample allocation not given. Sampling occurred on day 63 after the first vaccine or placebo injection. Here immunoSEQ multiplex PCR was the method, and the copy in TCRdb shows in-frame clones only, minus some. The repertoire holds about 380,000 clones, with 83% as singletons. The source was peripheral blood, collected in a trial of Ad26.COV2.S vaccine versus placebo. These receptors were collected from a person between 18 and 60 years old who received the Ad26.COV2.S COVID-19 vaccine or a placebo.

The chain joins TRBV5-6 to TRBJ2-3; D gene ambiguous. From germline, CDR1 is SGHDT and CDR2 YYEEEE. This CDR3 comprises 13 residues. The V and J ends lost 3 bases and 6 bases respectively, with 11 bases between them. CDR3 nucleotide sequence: TGTGCCAGCAGCTCTCGTATGGGGGATACGCAGTATTTT. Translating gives CASSSRMGDTQYF.

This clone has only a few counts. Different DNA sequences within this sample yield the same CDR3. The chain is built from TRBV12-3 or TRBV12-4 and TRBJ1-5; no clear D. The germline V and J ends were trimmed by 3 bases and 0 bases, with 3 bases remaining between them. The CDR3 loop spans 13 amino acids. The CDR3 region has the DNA TGTGCCAGCAGTTTGGGTAGCAATCAGCCCCAGCATTTT. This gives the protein CASSLGSNQPQHF.

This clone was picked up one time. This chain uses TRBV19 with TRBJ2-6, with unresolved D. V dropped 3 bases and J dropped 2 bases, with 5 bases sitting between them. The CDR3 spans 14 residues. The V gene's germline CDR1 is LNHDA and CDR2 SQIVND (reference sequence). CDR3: CASSIDPGANVLTF. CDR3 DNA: TGTGCCAGTAGTATTGATCCTGGGGCCAACGTCCTGACTTTC.

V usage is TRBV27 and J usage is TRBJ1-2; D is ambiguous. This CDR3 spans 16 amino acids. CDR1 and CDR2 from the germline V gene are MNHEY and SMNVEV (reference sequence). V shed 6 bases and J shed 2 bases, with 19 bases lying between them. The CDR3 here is CASRPHPRGSNYGYTF. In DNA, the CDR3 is TGTGCCAGCAGACCCCACCCCAGAGGGTCCAACTATGGCTACACCTTC.

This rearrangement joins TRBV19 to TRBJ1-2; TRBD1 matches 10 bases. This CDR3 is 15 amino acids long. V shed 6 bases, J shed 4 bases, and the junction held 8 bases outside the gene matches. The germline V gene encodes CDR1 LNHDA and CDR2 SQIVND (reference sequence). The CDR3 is CASRTGGGVSYGYTF. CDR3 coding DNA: TGTGCCAGTAGGACAGGGGGCGGTGTTAGCTATGGCTACACCTTC.

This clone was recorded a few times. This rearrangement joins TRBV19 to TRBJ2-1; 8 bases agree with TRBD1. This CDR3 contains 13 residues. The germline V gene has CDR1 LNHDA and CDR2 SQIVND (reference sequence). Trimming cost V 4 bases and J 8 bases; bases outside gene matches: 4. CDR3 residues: CASSRQGLDEQFF. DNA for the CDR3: TGTGCCAGTAGTAGACAGGGGTTAGATGAGCAGTTCTTC.

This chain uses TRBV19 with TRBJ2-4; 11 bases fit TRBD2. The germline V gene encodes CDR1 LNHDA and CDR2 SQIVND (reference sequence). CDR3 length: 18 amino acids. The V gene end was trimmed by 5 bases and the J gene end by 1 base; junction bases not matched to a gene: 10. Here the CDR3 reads CASSAGLAGLLAKNIQYF. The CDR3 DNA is TGTGCCAGTAGTGCCGGACTAGCGGGCCTCCTTGCCAAAAACATTCAGTACTTC.

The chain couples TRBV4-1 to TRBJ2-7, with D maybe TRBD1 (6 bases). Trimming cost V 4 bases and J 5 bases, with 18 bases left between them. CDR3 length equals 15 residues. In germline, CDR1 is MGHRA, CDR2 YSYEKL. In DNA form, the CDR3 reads TGCGCCAGCAGCCCCGGTCAGGGGCCCAAGAACGAGCAGTACTTC. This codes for CASSPGQGPKNEQYF.

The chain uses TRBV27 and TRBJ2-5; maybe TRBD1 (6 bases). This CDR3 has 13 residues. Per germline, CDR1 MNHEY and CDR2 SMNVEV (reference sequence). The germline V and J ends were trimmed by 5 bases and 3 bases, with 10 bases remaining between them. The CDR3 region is CASSPRQEETQYF. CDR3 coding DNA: TGTGCCAGCAGTCCAAGACAGGAAGAGACCCAGTACTTC.

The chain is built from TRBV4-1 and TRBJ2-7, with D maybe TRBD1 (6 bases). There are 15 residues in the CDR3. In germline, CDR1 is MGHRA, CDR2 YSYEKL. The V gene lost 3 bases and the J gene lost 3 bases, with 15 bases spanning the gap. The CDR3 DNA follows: TGCGCCAGCAGCCACCTACATCGGACAGACTACGAGCAGTACTTC. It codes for CASSHLHRTDYEQYF.